The 29 T cell receptor beta chains given below trace back to one sample, sequenced in a study of cytomegalovirus exposure and HLA in healthy donors. The assay was immunoSEQ multiplex PCR, and TCRdb's table has in-frame clones only and misses some. The data show about 73,000 clones, around 95% seen once. The sample was PBMCs. All receptors come from a man aged 18-30 years in good health and CMV-seronegative.

J is TRBJ2-3 and V is TRBV10-1; possible D gene TRBD1, 6 bases. The CDR3 sequence is 16 residues long. Trimming left V 4 bases short and J 4 bases short, with 18 bases between. CDR1 and CDR2 (germline): WNHNN, SYGVQD (reference sequence). CDR3 residues: CASSGGIQGLADTQYF. The CDR3 DNA sequence: TGCGCCAGCAGTGGGGGGATTCAGGGGTTGGCAGATACGCAGTATTTT.

This chain uses TRBV5-4 with TRBJ1-1, with no clear D. There are 12 residues in the CDR3. Trimming took 2 bases from V and 11 from J, leaving 13 bases between them. Germline loops: CDR1 SGHNT, CDR2 YYREEE (reference sequence). In DNA, the CDR3 is TGTGCCAGCAGCTTTCCCGGGGATATTGCTTTCTTT. Translation gives CASSFPGDIAFF.

DNA for the CDR3: TGTGCCAGCAGTTTGCCAGCGGGGGGGCCGAGGGCCGGGGAGCTGTTTTTT. Protein sequence: CASSLPAGGPRAGELFF. V and J are TRBV28 and TRBJ2-2, with TRBD2 matching over 10 bases. CDR1 and CDR2 (germline): MDHEN, SYDVKM. Germline trimming cut 3 bases from V and 6 bases from J; bases unmatched to any gene: 10. The CDR3 consists of 17 residues.

The V gene is TRBV18, the J gene TRBJ1-2; TRBD1 agrees at 7 bases. Trimming removed 3 bases from V and 7 bases from J; junction bases left unmatched: 11. The germline V gene encodes CDR1 KGHSH and CDR2 LQKENI. The CDR3 runs 15 residues. The DNA for the CDR3 is TGTGCCAGCTCACCGGGCAACAGGGGCGACTCTGGCTACACCTTC. Amino acids: CASSPGNRGDSGYTF.

The chain carries TRBV30 and TRBJ1-1; D unclear. This CDR3 is built from 13 residues. Germline V gene lookup returns CDR1 GTSNPN and CDR2 SVGIG (reference sequence). V shed 2 bases and J shed 4 bases, with 11 bases lying between them. CDR3 DNA sequence: TGTGCCTGGAGTCCCCCCCCCGGCACTGAAGCTTTCTTT. It encodes CAWSPPPGTEAFF.

The chain couples TRBV28 to TRBJ1-1; 7 bases agree with TRBD1. V trimming: 2 bases; J trimming: 3 bases; junction bases outside the gene matches: 24. The germline V gene has CDR1 MDHEN and CDR2 SYDVKM. CDR3 size: 21 residues. Here the CDR3 reads CASSLKGAIIGLQSRDTEAFF. DNA for the CDR3: TGTGCCAGCAGTTTAAAGGGGGCTATAATCGGTTTGCAATCCAGGGACACTGAAGCTTTCTTT.

The V gene is TRBV28, the J gene TRBJ1-5; 7 nucleotides align to TRBD1. This CDR3 is built from 11 residues. The J segment lost 15 bases and the V segment lost 6 bases, leaving 8 bases of the junction unmatched. Germline V gives CDR1 MDHEN, CDR2 SYDVKM. CDR3 in DNA: TGTGCCAGCAGCAACATGGGACAGAGGCATTTT. Encoded protein: CASSNMGQRHF.

The chain carries TRBV11-2 and TRBJ2-7; 11 bases match TRBD2. The CDR3 consists of 15 residues. The germline V gene has CDR1 SGHAT and CDR2 FQNNGV. J lost 0 bases, V lost 5 bases, and 3 bases had no gene match. The CDR3 DNA sequence: TGTGCCAGCAGCGGGGGACTAGCGGACTCCTACGAGCAGTACTTC. As protein: CASSGGLADSYEQYF.

The chain recombines TRBV15 with TRBJ1-3; maybe TRBD1 (5 bases). The length of the CDR3 is 16 residues. Germline V gives CDR1 LNHNV, CDR2 YYDKDF (reference sequence). V lost 0 bases to trimming and J lost 3 bases, with 12 bases between them. CDR3 amino acids: CATSRDLGQVGNTIYF. CDR3 sequence (DNA): TGTGCCACCAGCAGAGATTTGGGGCAGGTTGGAAACACCATATATTTT. The whole variable domain, filled in from reference TRBV15 and TRBJ1-3, reads DAMVIQNPRYQVTQFGKPVTLSCSQTLNHNVMYWYQQKSSQAPKLLFHYYDKDFNNEADTPDNFQSRRPNTSFCFLDIRSPGLGDTAMYLCATSRDLGQVGNTIYFGEGSWLTVV.

V and J are TRBV30 and TRBJ2-2, with 7 bases matching TRBD1. The CDR3 spans 14 residues. V was pared by 3 bases and J by 3 bases, with 4 bases of the junction left unmatched. Per germline, CDR1 GTSNPN and CDR2 SVGIG (reference sequence). In nucleotides, the CDR3 is TGTGCCTGGAGGACAGGGCTAGACACCGGGGAGCTGTTTTTT. It encodes CAWRTGLDTGELFF.

V gene TRBV30 combines with J gene TRBJ1-4; D is possibly TRBD1 (5 bases). This CDR3 has 11 amino acids. Trimming cost V 3 bases and J 6 bases, with 5 bases left between them. Germline CDR1 and CDR2: GTSNPN and SVGIG (reference sequence). The CDR3: CAWRGDEKLFF. CDR3 DNA sequence: TGTGCCTGGAGAGGGGATGAAAAACTGTTTTTT.

The genes are TRBV5-6 and TRBJ2-5; 7 bases are shared with TRBD1. Germline values: CDR1 SGHDT, CDR2 YYEEEE. The trim removed 2 bases at V and 3 bases at J, leaving 7 bases unmatched. The CDR3 runs 15 residues. CDR3 sequence (DNA): TGTGCCAGCAGCTTCAAGCAGACAGGGAAAGAGACCCAGTACTTC. It is translated as CASSFKQTGKETQYF.

The chain recombines TRBV7-9 with TRBJ2-7, with 7 bases aligning to TRBD1. V was pared by 6 bases and J by 5 bases, with 10 bases of the junction left unmatched. The CDR3 is 14 amino acids. The germline gives CDR1 SEHNR, CDR2 FQNEAQ (reference sequence). The CDR3 region has the DNA TGTGCCAGCAGGACGCCGGGACAGCTGAACGAGCAGTACTTC. It yields the protein CASRTPGQLNEQYF.

The genes are TRBV29-1 and TRBJ1-1; the match to TRBD1 covers 8 bases. Trimming cost V 7 bases and J 1 base; bases outside gene matches: 5. The CDR3 length is 13 residues. Germline CDR1 SQVTM, CDR2 ANQGSEA. As DNA, the CDR3 is TGCAGCGCTGGGGACAGGCCGAACACTGAAGCTTTCTTT. Translated, it gives CSAGDRPNTEAFF.

This clone appeared a single time. V gene TRBV7-2 combines with J gene TRBJ2-7; no clear D. With 3 bases removed from V and 3 bases from J, the gap between germline ends came to 9 bases. This CDR3 is 13 amino acids long. The germline CDR1 and CDR2 sequences are SGHTA and FQGNSA. The CDR3 reads CASSFTRNYEQYF. The CDR3 DNA reads TGTGCCAGCAGCTTTACCAGAAACTACGAGCAGTACTTC.

The chain recombines TRBV30 with TRBJ1-2, with 10 positions matching TRBD1. V was clipped by 1 base and J by 3 bases; unmatched bases: 5. The length of the CDR3 is 15 residues. Germline assignment: CDR1 GTSNPN and CDR2 SVGIG (reference sequence). Here the CDR3 DNA reads TGTGCCTGGAGTGCCGGGGACAGGGGCTACTATGGCTACACCTTC. This translates into CAWSAGDRGYYGYTF.

The chain recombines TRBV30 with TRBJ2-2; 15 positions agree with TRBD2. Germline trimming cut 0 bases from V and 2 bases from J; bases unmatched to any gene: 7. Germline CDR1 and CDR2: GTSNPN and SVGIG (reference sequence). The length of the CDR3 is 19 residues. The CDR3 coding sequence is TGTGCCTGGAGTGTACCCGGACTAGCGGGGGGGCGTAACACCGGGGAGCTGTTTTTT. It codes for CAWSVPGLAGGRNTGELFF.

The chain uses TRBV28 and TRBJ1-5; 7 nucleotides match TRBD1. This CDR3 is 17 amino acids long. Trimming removed 6 bases from V and 0 bases from J; junction bases left unmatched: 11. The germline V gene has CDR1 MDHEN and CDR2 SYDVKM. CDR3 region: CASSPDRVSDSNQPQHF. DNA of the CDR3: TGTGCCAGCAGCCCAGACAGGGTTTCCGATAGCAATCAGCCCCAGCATTTT.

V usage is TRBV6-6 and J usage is TRBJ1-3; TRBD1 aligns across 7 bases. This CDR3 comprises 15 residues. The V gene's germline CDR1 is MNHNY and CDR2 SVGAGI (reference sequence). V lost 6 bases, J lost 4 bases, and 9 bases stayed unmatched. The CDR3 spells CASRETGHVGNTIYF. CDR3 DNA sequence: TGTGCCAGCAGGGAGACAGGGCACGTAGGAAACACCATATATTTT.

The CDR3 protein is CASSLPYEQYF. The DNA of the CDR3 is TGTGCCAGCAGTTTACCGTACGAGCAGTACTTC. The chain carries TRBV27 and TRBJ2-7, with D uncertain. V was shortened by 2 bases and J by 4 bases, with 3 bases between the two germline ends. This CDR3 has 11 residues. Germline V lookup: CDR1 MNHEY, CDR2 SMNVEV (reference sequence).

V gene TRBV28 combines with J gene TRBJ2-1; D may be TRBD2 (6 bases). Germline V lookup: CDR1 MDHEN, CDR2 SYDVKM. The ends were cut back, 7 bases at V and 5 bases at J, with 15 bases in the middle. CDR3 length: 14 residues. CDR3 DNA: TGTGCCAGCATCAGAGGGGCGGGAAACAATGAGCAGTTCTTC. Encoded protein: CASIRGAGNNEQFF.

The V gene is TRBV28, the J gene TRBJ1-2; D might be TRBD1 (6 bases). CDR3 size: 15 residues. CDR1 is MDHEN and CDR2 is SYDVKM in the germline V gene. V was shortened by 6 bases and J by 4 bases, with 18 bases between the two germline ends. The CDR3 nucleotides are TGTGCCAGCAGACCGACCTTTACAGGGATCTATGGCTACACCTTC. This codes for CASRPTFTGIYGYTF.

The chain has TRBV5-5 and TRBJ2-3; no definite D call. The V gene's germline CDR1 is SGHKS and CDR2 YYEKEE (reference sequence). Trimming removed 0 bases from V and 1 base from J, with 15 bases in between. CDR3 length equals 17 residues. The CDR3 reads CASSLVTVQSRTDTQYF. The CDR3 DNA sequence: TGTGCCAGCAGCTTGGTAACAGTGCAGTCGCGCACAGATACGCAGTATTTT.

This clone was detected only once. The V call is TRBV7-8, the J call TRBJ1-1, with 7 bases aligning to TRBD1. Germline V gives CDR1 SGHVS, CDR2 FQNEAQ. Trimming removed 5 bases from V and 2 bases from J; junction bases left unmatched: 5. The CDR3 runs to 14 residues. The CDR3 spells CASSLGTANTEAFF. The CDR3 nucleotides read TGTGCCAGCAGCCTGGGGACAGCAAACACTGAAGCTTTCTTT.

The chain employs TRBV7-8 and TRBJ2-7, with 7 bases lining up with TRBD1. Germline V gene lookup returns CDR1 SGHVS and CDR2 FQNEAQ. With V trimmed by 6 bases and J by 0 bases, 5 bases remained unmatched. The CDR3 contains 14 residues. The DNA for the CDR3 is TGTGCCAGCAGATTCCGGACAGGCTCCTACGAGCAGTACTTC. This codes for CASRFRTGSYEQYF. Full variable domain (outside the CDR3, taken from reference TRBV7-8 and TRBJ2-7): GAGVSQSPRYKVAKRGQDVALRCDPISGHVSLFWYQQALGQGPEFLTYFQNEAQLDKSGLPSDRFFAERPEGSVSTLKIQRTQQEDSAVYLCASRFRTGSYEQYFGPGTRLTVT.

The CDR3 loop reads CASSFSGRSTDTQYF. As DNA, the CDR3 is TGTGCCAGCAGTTTTAGCGGGAGGAGCACAGATACGCAGTATTTT. The chain combines TRBV27 with TRBJ2-3; 10 bases fit TRBD2. Germline V CDR1 and CDR2: MNHEY, SMNVEV (reference sequence). The CDR3 runs 15 residues. V lost 3 bases to trimming and J lost 0 bases; unmatched junction nucleotides: 0.

V usage is TRBV28 and J usage is TRBJ2-3; D unresolved. Per germline, CDR1 MDHEN and CDR2 SYDVKM. V was cut by 6 bases and J by 2 bases, with 21 bases left in between. The CDR3 runs to 17 residues. CDR3 in DNA: TGTGCCAGCAGCCCCCCGGGTCTTGGCGGTTACACAGATACGCAGTATTTT. This encodes CASSPPGLGGYTDTQYF.

The rearrangement joins TRBV15 to TRBJ1-1; D not certain. The V and J ends lost 2 bases and 3 bases respectively, with 13 bases between them. The CDR3 contains 15 residues. Germline lookup yields CDR1 LNHNV and CDR2 YYDKDF (reference sequence). CDR3 sequence (DNA): TGTGCCACCAGCAGAACCCTGGCGGTCGACACTGAAGCTTTCTTT. It encodes CATSRTLAVDTEAFF.

A word on this clone: This specimen includes other DNA sequences encoding the same CDR3. The J gene is TRBJ1-5, the V gene TRBV5-1; D perhaps matches TRBD1 (5 bases). V was shortened by 4 bases and J by 4 bases, with 15 bases between the two germline ends. Germline V lookup: CDR1 SGHRS, CDR2 YFSETQ. The CDR3 is 15 amino acids. CDR3 protein: CASSLGEGSNQPQHF. In nucleotides, the CDR3 is TGCGCCAGCAGCCTGGGGGAAGGGAGTAATCAGCCCCAGCATTTT.